These T cell receptor beta chains were read from a single sample in a study of CD8+CD57+ T cells in acquired aplastic anemia. One entry per CDR3 protein, called by TCRdb with MiXCR from the reads. The profile shows 100,000 to 150,000 distinct CDR3 sequences, 35% to 50% of them singletons. Sequenced: sorted CD4+, CD8+, or CD8+CD57+ T cells (not recorded which) from PBMCs. The source is a human donor in good health, serving as a control. CDR3s include the opening cysteine and the closing phenylalanine or tryptophan. Fields, in order: D gene, V gene, J gene, clone size, CDR3 protein, CDR3 DNA. D genes are given only for firm matches. The size field is filled for only some rows; it gives once, few, many or a size class.

D: TRBD1
V: TRBV5-1
J: TRBJ2-7
size: once
CDR3: CASSSGQGSYEQYF
DNA: TGCGCCAGCAGCAGCGGACAGGGGTCCTACGAGCAGTACTTC

D: -
V: TRBV5-1
J: TRBJ1-4
size: many
CDR3: CASSLGAESEKLFF
DNA: TGCGCCAGCAGCTTGGGGGCAGAGAGTGAAAAACTGTTTTTT

D: -
V: TRBV6-5
J: TRBJ1-1
size: -
CDR3: CASSLAGTGEAFF
DNA: TGTGCCAGCAGTTTAGCGGGAACGGGGGAAGCTTTCTTT

D: -
V: TRBV19
J: TRBJ1-6
size: -
CDR3: CASANRNSPLHF
DNA: TGTGCCAGTGCGAACAGAAATTCACCCCTCCACTTT

D: -
V: TRBV6-1
J: TRBJ2-2
size: many
CDR3: CATRISNTGELFF
DNA: TGTGCCACTAGAATCTCGAACACCGGGGAGCTGTTTTTT

D: -
V: TRBV6-1
J: TRBJ1-5
size: many
CDR3: CASSERTDNQPQHF
DNA: TGTGCCAGCAGTGAACGAACAGACAATCAGCCCCAGCATTTT

D: TRBD1
V: TRBV5-1
J: TRBJ2-7
size: -
CDR3: CASSQGDSSYEQYF
DNA: TGCGCCAGCAGCCAAGGGGACAGCTCCTACGAGCAGTACTTC

D: -
V: TRBV12-3/TRBV12-4
J: TRBJ1-2
size: few
CDR3: CASSRGFAGYTF
DNA: TGTGCCAGCAGTAGGGGGTTTGCTGGCTACACCTTC

D: -
V: TRBV7-2
J: TRBJ2-7
size: -
CDR3: CSSSLDSGDEQYF
DNA: TGTTCCAGCAGCTTAGACAGTGGCGACGAGCAGTACTTC

D: -
V: TRBV3-1
J: TRBJ1-5
size: -
CDR3: CASSQGDGQPQHF
DNA: TGTGCCAGCAGCCAGGGGGACGGTCAGCCCCAGCATTTT

D: -
V: TRBV7-2
J: TRBJ1-6
size: many
CDR3: CASKGQGNSPLHF
DNA: TGTGCCAGCAAGGGTCAGGGAAATTCACCCCTCCACTTT

D: -
V: TRBV19
J: TRBJ1-5
size: -
CDR3: CASSMFGQPQHF
DNA: TGTGCCAGTAGTATGTTTGGACAGCCCCAGCATTTT

D: -
V: TRBV29-1
J: TRBJ2-7
size: -
CDR3: CSVEEGREQYF
DNA: TGCAGCGTTGAAGAGGGGCGGGAGCAGTACTTC

D: -
V: TRBV6-5
J: TRBJ1-1
size: -
CDR3: CASSYPMGSDTEAFF
DNA: TGTGCCAGCAGCTACCCGATGGGCAGTGACACTGAAGCTTTCTTT

D: TRBD1
V: TRBV19
J: TRBJ1-2
size: -
CDR3: CASSTDRGRNGYTF
DNA: TGTGCCAGTAGTACCGACAGGGGGCGGAATGGCTACACCTTC

D: TRBD2
V: TRBV7-9
J: TRBJ2-7
size: many
CDR3: CASSLGLAYEQYF
DNA: TGCGCCAGCAGCCTCGGACTAGCATACGAGCAGTACTTC

D: -
V: TRBV5-6
J: TRBJ1-5
size: -
CDR3: CASSLYGDQPQHF
DNA: TGTGCCAGCAGCTTGTATGGGGATCAGCCCCAGCATTTT

D: -
V: TRBV10-3
J: TRBJ2-7
size: -
CDR3: CAISAFENEQYF
DNA: TGTGCCATCAGTGCTTTCGAGAACGAGCAGTACTTC

D: TRBD2
V: TRBV11-2
J: TRBJ2-7
size: -
CDR3: CASSLAGTSSYEQYF
DNA: TGTGCCAGCAGCTTAGCCGGGACTAGCTCCTACGAGCAGTACTTC

D: -
V: TRBV7-8
J: TRBJ1-1
size: -
CDR3: CASSFGNFAFF
DNA: TGTGCCAGCAGTTTCGGGAACTTTGCTTTCTTT

D: TRBD2
V: TRBV2
J: TRBJ2-7
size: many
CDR3: CASSEAREGLAGGVTYEQYF
DNA: TGTGCCAGCAGTGAAGCGCGGGAGGGACTAGCGGGGGGGGTTACCTACGAGCAGTACTTC

D: -
V: TRBV15
J: TRBJ1-1
size: -
CDR3: CATSTPPVGNTEAFF
DNA: TGTGCCACCAGCACCCCTCCAGTAGGTAACACTGAAGCTTTCTTT

D: -
V: TRBV19
J: TRBJ2-3
size: many
CDR3: CASSIDRRRDTQYF
DNA: TGTGCCAGTAGTATAGACAGGAGGCGCGATACGCAGTATTTT

D: -
V: TRBV5-5
J: TRBJ2-1
size: many
CDR3: CASSLDGTRNEQFF
DNA: TGTGCCAGCAGCTTGGATGGGACGCGCAATGAGCAGTTCTTC

D: TRBD2
V: TRBV3-1
J: TRBJ2-3
size: few
CDR3: CASSPIGGMTDTQYF
DNA: TGTGCCAGCAGCCCTATCGGGGGGATGACAGATACGCAGTATTTT

D: -
V: TRBV10-2
J: TRBJ2-3
size: many
CDR3: CAIQPTGGDTDTQYF
DNA: TGCGCCATCCAGCCCACAGGCGGAGACACAGATACGCAGTATTTT

D: TRBD1
V: TRBV15
J: TRBJ1-2
size: many
CDR3: CATEDRAYGYTF
DNA: TGTGCCACCGAGGACAGGGCCTATGGCTACACCTTC

D: TRBD1
V: TRBV2
J: TRBJ1-5
size: -
CDR3: CASSEAPGQNQPQHF
DNA: TGTGCCAGCAGTGAGGCTCCGGGACAGAATCAGCCCCAGCATTTT

D: TRBD1
V: TRBV11-2
J: TRBJ1-3
size: once
CDR3: CASSPTGTISGNTIYF
DNA: TGTGCCAGCAGCCCGACAGGGACAATCTCTGGAAACACCATATATTTT

D: -
V: TRBV10-2
J: TRBJ2-7
size: -
CDR3: CASSGGGTTFYEQYF
DNA: TGCGCCAGCAGTGGAGGGGGGACGACCTTCTACGAGCAGTACTTC

D: TRBD2
V: TRBV24-1
J: TRBJ2-2
size: -
CDR3: CATSDWRGANTGELFF
DNA: TGTGCCACCAGTGACTGGCGGGGGGCGAACACCGGGGAGCTGTTTTTT

D: -
V: TRBV27
J: TRBJ1-1
size: -
CDR3: CASGRVGGQQNTEAFF
DNA: TGTGCCAGCGGCCGGGTTGGGGGGCAACAGAACACTGAAGCTTTCTTT

D: TRBD1
V: TRBV19
J: TRBJ1-1
size: many
CDR3: CASSTGQGKVTEAFF
DNA: TGTGCCAGTAGTACCGGACAGGGGAAGGTTACTGAAGCTTTCTTT

D: -
V: TRBV6-1
J: TRBJ2-7
size: many
CDR3: CASRVEEGQLSYEQYF
DNA: TGTGCCAGCAGGGTCGAAGAGGGACAACTTTCCTACGAGCAGTACTTC

D: -
V: TRBV4-1
J: TRBJ2-1
size: many
CDR3: CASSQQGGAYNEQFF
DNA: TGCGCCAGCAGCCAACAGGGAGGCGCCTACAATGAGCAGTTCTTC

D: -
V: TRBV20-1
J: TRBJ1-6
size: -
CDR3: CSARDLRGSSPLHF
DNA: TGCAGTGCTAGAGATCTCCGGGGGTCGTCACCCCTCCACTTT

D: -
V: TRBV19
J: TRBJ2-1
size: many
CDR3: CASSIGVGENNEQFF
DNA: TGTGCCAGTAGTATTGGGGTTGGGGAAAACAATGAGCAGTTCTTC

D: -
V: TRBV3-1
J: TRBJ1-5
size: few
CDR3: CASSRQRGGQPQHF
DNA: TGTGCCAGCAGCCGACAAAGGGGGGGTCAGCCCCAGCATTTT

D: TRBD2
V: TRBV20-1
J: TRBJ2-7
size: many
CDR3: CSARHPGLASEQYF
DNA: TGCAGTGCTAGACACCCGGGACTAGCGAGCGAGCAGTACTTC

D: -
V: TRBV30
J: TRBJ1-1
size: many
CDR3: CAWSVRTNTEAFF
DNA: TGTGCCTGGAGTGTACGGACGAACACTGAAGCTTTCTTT

D: -
V: TRBV12-3/TRBV12-4
J: TRBJ1-6
size: -
CDR3: CASRRQTVDSPLHF
DNA: TGTGCCAGCAGACGACAGACGGTGGATTCACCCCTCCACTTT